The 26 T cell receptor beta chains below were found in one sample sequenced in a study of control samples from healthy donors and cancer patients. The protocol was immunoSEQ multiplex PCR, while the TCRdb copy is restricted to in-frame clones and leaves out a portion. Of about 180,000 clones in the sample, more than 90% were seen once. Sequences were obtained from blood. The receptors derive from a man aged 25-40 years in good health.

CDR3 protein: CASSEVGTDTQYF. DNA for the CDR3: TGTGCCAGCAGTGAAGTGGGCACAGATACGCAGTATTTT. The chain joins TRBV2 to TRBJ2-3; D is unresolved. The V gene's germline CDR1 is SNHLY and CDR2 FYNNEI. Deletions cut 1 base from V and 1 base from J, with 3 bases between. CDR3 length equals 13 residues.

The DNA for the CDR3 is TGTGCCAGCAGTGAAATGGACAGGGAAGAAGAGACCCAGTACTTC. Translation gives CASSEMDREEETQYF. V usage is TRBV25-1 and J usage is TRBJ2-5; the match to TRBD1 covers 8 bases. The J segment lost 3 bases and the V segment lost 2 bases, leaving 5 bases of the junction unmatched. The germline CDR1 and CDR2 sequences are MGHDK and SYGVNS. The CDR3 runs to 15 residues.

The V and J genes are TRBV5-4 and TRBJ1-2; D gene uncertain. CDR1 is SGHNT and CDR2 is YYREEE in the germline V gene (reference sequence). The CDR3 has 13 residues. Trimming stripped 1 base from V and 2 bases from J, with 6 bases between. CDR3 residues: CASSLIGNYGYTF. The CDR3 region has the DNA TGTGCCAGCAGCTTGATAGGAAACTATGGCTACACCTTC.

This chain joins TRBV27 and TRBJ1-5; a possible D gene is TRBD1 (5 bases). The CDR3 loop spans 13 amino acids. V lost 9 bases and J lost 6, with 15 bases in between. Per germline, CDR1 MNHEY and CDR2 SMNVEV (reference sequence). The DNA for the CDR3 is TGTGCCAGTGCCTCGGGCGGGGGTCAGCCCCAGCATTTT. Translated, it gives CASASGGGQPQHF.

Notes on this clone: Other DNA sequences from this sample encode an identical CDR3 as well. CDR3 residues: CASSLGRGGGETQYF. The CDR3 coding sequence is TGCGCCAGCAGCTTGGGACGTGGTGGGGGTGAGACCCAGTACTTC. This chain joins TRBV5-1 and TRBJ2-5, with D possibly called TRBD1 or TRBD2 (5 bases each). Germline lookup yields CDR1 SGHRS and CDR2 YFSETQ. Trimming left V 0 bases short and J 5 bases short, with 14 bases between. This CDR3 contains 15 residues. The variable domain in full, completed from reference TRBV5-1 and TRBJ2-5, reads KAGVTQTPRYLIKTRGQQVTLSCSPISGHRSVSWYQQTPGQGLQFLFEYFSETQRNKGNFPGRFSGRQFSNSRSEMNVSTLELGDSALYLCASSLGRGGGETQYFGPGTRLLVL.

This clone was seen once. The chain carries TRBV20-1 and TRBJ1-1; no firm D call. Trimming took 0 bases from V and 8 from J, leaving 7 bases between them. This CDR3 contains 11 residues. Germline V gene data show CDR1 as DFQATT and CDR2 as SNEGSKA (reference sequence). The CDR3 protein is CSAREDPEAFF. The CDR3 region has the DNA TGCAGTGCTAGAGAGGACCCGGAAGCTTTCTTT.

This chain links TRBV21-1 with TRBJ2-7; no DNA check was done on the table's D call, TRBD1. TRBV21-1 is flagged as a pseudogene. The CDR3 loop spans 20 amino acids. The CDR3 is CASSKMNPGQGLGAYYEQYF. In DNA, the CDR3 is TGTGCCAGCAGCAAAATGAATCCAGGACAGGGTCTCGGGGCCTACTACGAGCAGTACTTC.

The rearrangement joins TRBV3-1 (or the pseudogene TRBV3-2) to TRBJ2-1; perhaps TRBD2 as D (5 bases). V lost 0 bases and J lost 8, with 14 bases in between. The CDR3 is 15 amino acids. The germline CDR1 and CDR2 sequences are LGHDT and YNNKEL (reference sequence). CDR3 sequence: CASSQDAPEDHEQFF. In nucleotides, the CDR3 is TGTGCCAGCAGCCAAGATGCCCCGGAGGACCATGAGCAGTTCTTC.

The chain couples TRBV24-1 to TRBJ1-1; the match to TRBD1 covers 9 bases. The CDR3 spans 14 residues. V gave up 5 bases and J gave up 7 bases; unmatched junction bases: 7. CDR1 and CDR2 (germline): KGHDR, SFDVKD. CDR3 amino acids: CATSGRTGDGEAFF. The CDR3 nucleotides are TGTGCCACCAGTGGTCGGACAGGGGATGGTGAAGCTTTCTTT.

The chain is built from TRBV10-3 and TRBJ2-1; 9 bases align to TRBD2. The junction had 5 bases not matched to a gene; V was cut back by 8 bases and J by 9 bases. This CDR3 has 12 residues. Germline V gene lookup returns CDR1 ENHRY and CDR2 SYGVKD. CDR3 in DNA: TGTGCCATCGAGGGACTAGCAGGTGAGCAGTTCTTC. It yields the protein CAIEGLAGEQFF.

The chain links TRBV18 to TRBJ2-3; the D gene is possibly TRBD2 (5 bases). This CDR3 is 13 amino acids long. The V end lost 6 bases, the J end lost 2 bases, and 9 bases lay between the germline ends. In germline, CDR1 is KGHSH, CDR2 LQKENI. The chain's CDR3 is CASSSRDTDTQYF. The CDR3 nucleotides read TGTGCCAGCTCTTCCCGGGACACAGATACGCAGTATTTT. Filled out from reference TRBV18 and TRBJ2-3, the complete variable domain reads NAGVMQNPRHLVRRRGQEARLRCSPMKGHSHVYWYRQLPEEGLKFMVYLQKENIIDESGMPKERFSAEFPKEGPSILRIQQVVRGDSAAYFCASSSRDTDTQYFGPGTRLTVL.

This sequence joins TRBV4-1 and TRBJ2-1; D call uncertain. This CDR3 spans 13 amino acids. Between the trimmed V and J ends, which lost 1 base and 6 bases, there was a span of 7 bases. CDR1 and CDR2 (germline): MGHRA, YSYEKL. The CDR3 sequence is CASSQASLNEQFF. In nucleotides, the CDR3 is TGCGCCAGCAGCCAAGCCTCTCTCAATGAGCAGTTCTTC.

The chain has TRBV29-1 and TRBJ2-7, with D possibly being TRBD1 or TRBD2 (5 bases each). The CDR3 has 13 residues. The V and J ends lost 3 bases and 2 bases respectively, with 11 bases between them. CDR1 is SQVTM and CDR2 is ANQGSEA in the germline V gene. CDR3 sequence (DNA): TGCAGCGTTGAGGGGGAGAAGCCCTACGAGCAGTACTTC. It encodes CSVEGEKPYEQYF.

The rearrangement links TRBV30 to TRBJ2-7, with 13 nucleotides matching TRBD2. The V and J ends lost 1 base and 4 bases, in that order; junction bases with no gene match: 4. In germline, CDR1 is GTSNPN, CDR2 SVGIG (reference sequence). This CDR3 spans 15 amino acids. The CDR3: CAWSDRLAGGYEQYF. Written as DNA, the CDR3 is TGTGCCTGGAGTGACCGACTAGCGGGAGGATACGAGCAGTACTTC.

The rearrangement uses TRBV23-1 and TRBJ2-5; D perhaps matches TRBD1 (6 bases). TRBV23-1 qualifies as an ORF whose function is uncertain. Trimming removed 2 bases from V and 4 bases from J, with 17 bases in between. CDR3 length: 16 amino acids. CDR3 amino acids: CASSQLYGQILETQYF. CDR3 nucleotide sequence: TGCGCCAGCAGTCAACTATATGGACAGATACTAGAGACCCAGTACTTC.

V usage is TRBV19 and J usage is TRBJ1-2; D call uncertain. Germline CDR1 is LNHDA and CDR2 is SQIVND (reference sequence). The CDR3 sequence is 12 residues long. Deletions cut 6 bases from V and 8 bases from J, with 13 bases between. CDR3 residues: CASRPWGFGYTF. The CDR3, as DNA: TGTGCCAGTAGACCTTGGGGATTCGGCTACACCTTC.

This chain connects TRBV30 to TRBJ1-1; a weak D match, TRBD1 (5 bases). The CDR3 is 16 amino acids. Trimming removed 4 bases from V and 5 bases from J, with 23 bases in between. The germline gives CDR1 GTSNPN, CDR2 SVGIG (reference sequence). The CDR3: CAWNRGQGKIRTEAFF. In DNA form, the CDR3 reads TGTGCCTGGAATAGGGGCCAGGGTAAGATCCGGACTGAAGCTTTCTTT.

This chain links TRBV2 with TRBJ1-5; D gene uncertain. CDR1 and CDR2 (germline): SNHLY, FYNNEI. The CDR3 has 15 amino acids. The V and J ends lost 2 bases and 2 bases respectively, with 10 bases between them. CDR3 bases: TGTGCCAGCAGTGAAATCCGGGGAGGCAATCAGCCCCAGCATTTT. This codes for CASSEIRGGNQPQHF. Filled out from reference TRBV2 and TRBJ1-5, the complete variable domain reads EPEVTQTPSHQVTQMGQEVILRCVPISNHLYFYWYRQILGQKVEFLVSFYNNEISEKSEIFDDQFSVERPDGSNFTLKIRSTKLEDSAMYFCASSEIRGGNQPQHFGDGTRLSIL.

This clone was seen just once. The chain employs TRBV2 and TRBJ2-3; perhaps TRBD1 as D (6 bases). Germline V gives CDR1 SNHLY, CDR2 FYNNEI. The CDR3 has 17 residues. The V end lost 3 bases, the J end lost 1 base, and 17 bases lay between the germline ends. The CDR3 DNA reads TGTGCCAGCAGTGACGGGGTCTTAGGGGGACGCACAGATACGCAGTATTTT. Translating gives CASSDGVLGGRTDTQYF. Drawing the rest from reference TRBV2 and TRBJ2-3, the complete variable domain is EPEVTQTPSHQVTQMGQEVILRCVPISNHLYFYWYRQILGQKVEFLVSFYNNEISEKSEIFDDQFSVERPDGSNFTLKIRSTKLEDSAMYFCASSDGVLGGRTDTQYFGPGTRLTVL.

The rearrangement uses TRBV7-9 and TRBJ2-7; unclear D gene. Trimming removed 0 bases from V and 2 bases from J, with 8 bases in between. The germline CDR1 and CDR2 sequences are SEHNR and FQNEAQ (reference sequence). This CDR3 is built from 14 residues. The CDR3 protein is CASSLAAVPYEQYF. DNA of the CDR3: TGTGCCAGCAGCTTAGCGGCAGTGCCCTACGAGCAGTACTTC.

The J gene is TRBJ1-6, the V gene TRBV18, with unresolved D. Trimming left V 3 bases short and J 9 bases short, with 6 bases between. The V gene's germline CDR1 is KGHSH and CDR2 LQKENI. The CDR3 covers 12 residues. The CDR3 here is CASSPAGSPLHF. The CDR3 nucleotides are TGTGCCAGCTCACCGGCAGGTTCACCCCTCCACTTT.

This chain uses TRBV5-4 with TRBJ1-1; D possibly corresponds to TRBD1 (5 bases). Germline CDR1 and CDR2: SGHNT and YYREEE (reference sequence). V lost 4 bases, J lost 1 base, and 14 bases lay in between. The CDR3 totals 15 residues. The CDR3 protein is CASSRGLGENTEAFF. The CDR3 nucleotides read TGTGCCAGCAGCCGTGGGTTGGGGGAGAACACTGAAGCTTTCTTT.

The chain joins TRBV11-2 to TRBJ2-2, with D maybe TRBD1 (6 bases). V lost 5 bases to trimming and J lost 2 bases, with 12 bases between them. The CDR3 sequence is 15 residues long. CDR1 is SGHAT and CDR2 is FQNNGV in the germline V gene. The DNA for the CDR3 is TGTGCCAGCAGCCTGTCACAGGGTAACACCGGGGAGCTGTTTTTT. This gives the protein CASSLSQGNTGELFF.

The V gene is TRBV5-1, the J gene TRBJ1-6; D uncertain. Germline V gene data show CDR1 as SGHRS and CDR2 as YFSETQ. V lost 0 bases to trimming and J lost 7 bases, with 11 bases between them. The CDR3 has 15 residues. CDR3 nucleotides: TGCGCCAGCAGCTTGGGGTCGGCGAGGAATTCACCCCTCCACTTT. It translates to CASSLGSARNSPLHF. The entire variable domain, with the rest obtained from reference TRBV5-1 and TRBJ1-6, is as follows: KAGVTQTPRYLIKTRGQQVTLSCSPISGHRSVSWYQQTPGQGLQFLFEYFSETQRNKGNFPGRFSGRQFSNSRSEMNVSTLELGDSALYLCASSLGSARNSPLHFGNGTRLTVT.

The chain links TRBV28 to TRBJ2-5; D perhaps matches TRBD1 (6 bases). Germline V gene sequence: CDR1 MDHEN, CDR2 SYDVKM. The CDR3 runs to 17 residues. With 5 bases removed from V and 5 bases from J, the gap between germline ends came to 24 bases. CDR3 region: CASSGQRTVPAVETQYF. CDR3 nucleotide sequence: TGTGCCAGCAGTGGACAGCGGACGGTTCCGGCGGTGGAGACCCAGTACTTC.

This chain uses TRBV7-2 with TRBJ1-4, with D maybe TRBD1 (6 bases). Trimming stripped 8 bases from V and 4 bases from J, with 11 bases between. The CDR3 length is 13 residues. Germline CDR1 reads SGHTA; CDR2 reads FQGNSA. The CDR3 bases are TGTGCCAGCGCGGGGGGCAATAATGAAAAACTGTTTTTT. Translating gives CASAGGNNEKLFF.